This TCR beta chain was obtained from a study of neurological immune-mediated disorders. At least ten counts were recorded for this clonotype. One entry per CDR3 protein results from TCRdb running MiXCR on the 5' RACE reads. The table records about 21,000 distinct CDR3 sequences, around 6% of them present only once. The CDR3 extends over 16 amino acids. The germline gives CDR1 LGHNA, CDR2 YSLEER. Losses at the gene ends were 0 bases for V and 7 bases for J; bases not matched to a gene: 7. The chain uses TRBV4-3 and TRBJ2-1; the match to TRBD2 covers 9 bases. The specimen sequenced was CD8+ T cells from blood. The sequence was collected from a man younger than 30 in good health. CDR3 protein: CASSQDLAGGLNEQFF. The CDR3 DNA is TGCGCCAGCAGCCAAGATCTGGCGGGGGGGCTGAATGAGCAGTTCTTC.